What follows are 11 T cell receptor beta chains derived from one specimen sequenced in a study of blood T cell repertoires in COVID-19. Sequencing used immunoSEQ multiplex PCR; TCRdb keeps in-frame clones, though not all of them. The profile shows roughly 240,000 clones, approximately 86% of them singletons. Sequencing was performed on peripheral blood. The receptors here all came from a woman in her fifties or sixties who had recovered from COVID-19.

This chain joins TRBV10-3 and TRBJ2-1; D may be TRBD2 (7 bases). CDR1 is ENHRY and CDR2 is SYGVKD in the germline V gene. The V gene lost 4 bases and the J gene lost 3 bases, with 13 bases spanning the gap. CDR3 length equals 15 residues. The CDR3 DNA reads TGTGCCATCAGTGGCGCGGGGGCCGGCTACAATGAGCAGTTCTTC. It encodes CAISGAGAGYNEQFF.

This chain connects TRBV2 to TRBJ2-7; tentative D call: TRBD1 (5 bases). Germline values: CDR1 SNHLY, CDR2 FYNNEI. With 3 bases removed from V and 4 bases from J, the gap between germline ends came to 16 bases. The CDR3 is made up of 15 amino acids. In nucleotides, the CDR3 is TGTGCCAGCAGTGATTCGAAGGGGCCCCCTTACGAGCAGTACTTC. It specifies CASSDSKGPPYEQYF.

The V call is TRBV2, the J call TRBJ2-7; D is perhaps TRBD2 (6 bases). The V end was cut by 1 base, the J end by 4 bases, with 14 bases between. Germline lookup yields CDR1 SNHLY and CDR2 FYNNEI. The CDR3 length is 15 residues. The CDR3 loop is CASSEETGVFYEQYF. The CDR3 nucleotides are TGTGCCAGCAGTGAAGAGACGGGGGTATTTTACGAGCAGTACTTC.

This clone was picked up one time. The gene calls are TRBV5-1 and TRBJ1-1, with 8 nucleotides matching TRBD1. There are 14 residues in the CDR3. Germline values: CDR1 SGHRS, CDR2 YFSETQ. J was trimmed by 3 bases and V by 3 bases; bases with no gene match: 4. The CDR3 DNA follows: TGCGCCAGCAGCTCTTCAGGGGGCGACACTGAAGCTTTCTTT. It encodes CASSSSGGDTEAFF. The full variable domain, its missing parts supplied by reference TRBV5-1 and TRBJ1-1, is KAGVTQTPRYLIKTRGQQVTLSCSPISGHRSVSWYQQTPGQGLQFLFEYFSETQRNKGNFPGRFSGRQFSNSRSEMNVSTLELGDSALYLCASSSSGGDTEAFFGQGTRLTVV.

The chain couples TRBV19 to TRBJ1-6; D unclear. CDR1 and CDR2 (germline): LNHDA, SQIVND (reference sequence). The V end was cut by 5 bases, the J end by 9 bases, with 14 bases between. The length of the CDR3 is 14 residues. The CDR3 nucleotides are TGTGCCAGTAGTCCTGCGGGTATGTCTTCACCCCTCCACTTT. This gives the protein CASSPAGMSSPLHF. Using reference TRBV19 and TRBJ1-6 for the parts outside the CDR3, the full variable domain is DGGITQSPKYLFRKEGQNVTLSCEQNLNHDAMYWYRQDPGQGLRLIYYSQIVNDFQKGDIAEGYSVSREKKESFPLTVTSAQKNPTAFYLCASSPAGMSSPLHFGNGTRLTVT.

V usage is TRBV27 and J usage is TRBJ2-7; 7 nucleotides agree with TRBD1. The CDR3 is 14 amino acids. Losses at the gene ends were 2 bases for V and 3 bases for J; bases not matched to a gene: 4. CDR1 MNHEY and CDR2 SMNVEV come from the germline V gene (reference sequence). DNA for the CDR3: TGTGCCAGCAGTTTAGGGACAGCGAACTACGAGCAGTACTTC. It specifies CASSLGTANYEQYF.

CDR3 loop: CASSPSSGTVSTF. The CDR3, as DNA: TGTGCCAGCAGCCCCTCCTCAGGGACAGTTAGCACCTTC. The V call is TRBV3-1 (or the pseudogene TRBV3-2), the J call TRBJ1-2; 7 positions match TRBD1. Germline CDR1 LGHDT, CDR2 YNNKEL (reference sequence). The CDR3 totals 13 residues. Trimming took 4 bases from V and 13 from J; bases not matched to a gene: 12.

The CDR3 loop reads CASSLRGASNEQFF. In DNA form, the CDR3 reads TGTGCCAGCAGCTTGCGGGGGGCCTCCAATGAGCAGTTCTTC. V and J are TRBV7-3 and TRBJ2-1; 8 bases agree with TRBD2. Germline V gene sequence: CDR1 SGHTA, CDR2 FQGTGA. The V and J ends lost 3 bases and 6 bases, in that order; junction bases with no gene match: 4. The CDR3 runs 14 residues. The variable domain in full, with the rest retrieved from reference TRBV7-3 and TRBJ2-1, is GAGVSQTPSNKVTEKGKYVELRCDPISGHTALYWYRQSLGQGPEFLIYFQGTGAADDSGLPNDRFFAVRPEGSVSTLKIQRTERGDSAVYLCASSLRGASNEQFFGPGTRLTVL.

The rearrangement uses TRBV9 and TRBJ2-1; 10 nucleotides align to TRBD1. V was clipped by 0 bases and J by 7 bases; unmatched bases: 4. The germline CDR1 and CDR2 sequences are SGDLS and YYNGEE. The CDR3 loop spans 15 amino acids. Written as DNA, the CDR3 is TGTGCCAGCAGCGTAGGTGGGACAGGGGTGAATGAGCAGTTCTTC. This encodes CASSVGGTGVNEQFF.

V is TRBV9 and J is TRBJ1-5, with D perhaps matching TRBD1 (5 bases). CDR1 and CDR2 from the germline V gene are SGDLS and YYNGEE. Trimming shortened V by 0 bases and J by 6 bases, and 13 bases separated the two germline ends. The CDR3 is 15 residues long. The CDR3 sequence is CASSVGPSGGQPQHF. Here the CDR3 DNA reads TGTGCCAGCAGCGTAGGGCCCTCGGGGGGTCAGCCCCAGCATTTT.

This chain uses TRBV27 with TRBJ1-1; no reliable D call. Germline lookup yields CDR1 MNHEY and CDR2 SMNVEV (reference sequence). V lost 6 bases and J 1 base, leaving 9 bases between the germline ends. This CDR3 comprises 13 residues. CDR3 amino acids: CASSRQTNTEAFF. CDR3 DNA: TGTGCCAGCAGCCGACAAACGAACACTGAAGCTTTCTTT.